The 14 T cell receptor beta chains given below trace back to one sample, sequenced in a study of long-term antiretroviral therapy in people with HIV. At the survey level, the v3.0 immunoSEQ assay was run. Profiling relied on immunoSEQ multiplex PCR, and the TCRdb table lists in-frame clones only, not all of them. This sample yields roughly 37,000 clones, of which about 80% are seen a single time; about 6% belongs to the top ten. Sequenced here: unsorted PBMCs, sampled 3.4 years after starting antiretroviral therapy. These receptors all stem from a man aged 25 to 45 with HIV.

The CDR3 nucleotides are TGTGCCAGCAGCTCCTCCCCTTACGAGCAGTACTTC. Translated: CASSSSPYEQYF. This sequence joins TRBV7-8 and TRBJ2-7, with D unclear. From germline, CDR1 is SGHVS and CDR2 FQNEAQ. CDR3 length equals 12 residues. The V gene lost 4 bases and the J gene lost 4 bases, with 8 bases spanning the gap.

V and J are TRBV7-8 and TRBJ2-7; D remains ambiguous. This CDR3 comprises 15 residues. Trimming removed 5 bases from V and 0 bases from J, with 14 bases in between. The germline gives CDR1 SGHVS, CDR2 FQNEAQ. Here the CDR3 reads CASSPRVGSSYEQYF. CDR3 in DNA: TGTGCCAGCAGCCCCAGAGTAGGAAGCTCCTACGAGCAGTACTTC.

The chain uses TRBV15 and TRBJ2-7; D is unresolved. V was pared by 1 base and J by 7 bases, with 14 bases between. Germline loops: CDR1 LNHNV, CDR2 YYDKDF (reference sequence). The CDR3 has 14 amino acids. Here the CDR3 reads CATSRATNFGEQYF. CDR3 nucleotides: TGTGCCACCAGCAGAGCGACCAATTTCGGGGAGCAGTACTTC.

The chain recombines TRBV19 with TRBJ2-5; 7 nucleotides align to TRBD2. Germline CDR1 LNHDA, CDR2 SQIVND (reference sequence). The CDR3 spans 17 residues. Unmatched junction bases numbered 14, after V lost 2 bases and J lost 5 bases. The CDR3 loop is CASSINSGEGLGETQYF. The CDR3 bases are TGTGCCAGTAGTATAAATTCTGGGGAGGGATTGGGGGAGACCCAGTACTTC.

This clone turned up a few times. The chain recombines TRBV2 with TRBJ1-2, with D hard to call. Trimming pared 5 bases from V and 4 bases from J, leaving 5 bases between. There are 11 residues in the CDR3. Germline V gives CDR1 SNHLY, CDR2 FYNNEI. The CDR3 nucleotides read TGTGCCAGCAGTTGGGGCTATGGCTACACCTTC. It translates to CASSWGYGYTF.

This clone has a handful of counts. CDR3 region: CASSFSTETNEKLFF. The CDR3 DNA follows: TGTGCCAGCAGCTTTTCGACAGAGACTAATGAAAAACTGTTTTTT. The V and J genes are TRBV7-9 and TRBJ1-4, with D possibly TRBD1 on 5 matching bases. This CDR3 region has 15 residues. Germline values: CDR1 SEHNR, CDR2 FQNEAQ (reference sequence). V was trimmed by 3 bases and J by 2 bases, leaving 10 bases between them. The full variable domain, its missing parts supplied by reference TRBV7-9 and TRBJ1-4, is DTGVSQNPRHKITKRGQNVTFRCDPISEHNRLYWYRQTLGQGPEFLTYFQNEAQLEKSRLLSDRFSAERPKGSFSTLEIQRTEQGDSAMYLCASSFSTETNEKLFFGSGTQLSVL.

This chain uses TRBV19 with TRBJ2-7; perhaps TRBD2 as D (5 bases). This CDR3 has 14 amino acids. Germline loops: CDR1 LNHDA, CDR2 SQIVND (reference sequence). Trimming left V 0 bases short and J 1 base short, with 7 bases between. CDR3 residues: CASSIDRGSYEQYF. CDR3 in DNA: TGTGCCAGTAGTATAGATCGGGGATCCTACGAGCAGTACTTC.

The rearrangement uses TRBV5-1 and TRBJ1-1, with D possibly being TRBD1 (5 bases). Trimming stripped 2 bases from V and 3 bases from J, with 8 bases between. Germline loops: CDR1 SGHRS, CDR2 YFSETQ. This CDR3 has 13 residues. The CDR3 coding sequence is TGCGCCAGCAGCTTAACGACAGACACTGAAGCTTTCTTT. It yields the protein CASSLTTDTEAFF.

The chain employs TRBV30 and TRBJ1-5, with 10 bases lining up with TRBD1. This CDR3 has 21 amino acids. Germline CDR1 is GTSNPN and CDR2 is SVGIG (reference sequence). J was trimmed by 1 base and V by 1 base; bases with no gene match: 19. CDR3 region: CAWSAYNTPRTGGESNQPQHF. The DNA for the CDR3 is TGTGCCTGGAGTGCCTATAATACCCCAAGGACAGGGGGTGAGAGCAATCAGCCCCAGCATTTT.

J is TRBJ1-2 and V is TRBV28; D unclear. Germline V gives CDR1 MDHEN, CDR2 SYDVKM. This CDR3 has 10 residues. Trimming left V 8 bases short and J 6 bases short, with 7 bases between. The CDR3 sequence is CASDHNGYTF. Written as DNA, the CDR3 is TGTGCCAGCGACCATAATGGCTACACCTTC.

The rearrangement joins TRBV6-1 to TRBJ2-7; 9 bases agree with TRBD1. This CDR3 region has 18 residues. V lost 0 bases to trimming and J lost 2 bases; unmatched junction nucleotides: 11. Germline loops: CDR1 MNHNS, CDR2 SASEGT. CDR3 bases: TGTGCCAGCAGTGAAGCGCGCCCGGGACAGGGATCCCCCTACGAGCAGTACTTC. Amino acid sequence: CASSEARPGQGSPYEQYF.

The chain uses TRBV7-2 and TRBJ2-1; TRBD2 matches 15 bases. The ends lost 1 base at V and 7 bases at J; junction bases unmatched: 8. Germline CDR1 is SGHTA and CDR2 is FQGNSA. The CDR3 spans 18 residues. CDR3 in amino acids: CASSLVGQGLAGGNEQFF. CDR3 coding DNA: TGTGCCAGCAGCTTAGTGGGACAGGGACTAGCGGGAGGAAATGAGCAGTTCTTC.

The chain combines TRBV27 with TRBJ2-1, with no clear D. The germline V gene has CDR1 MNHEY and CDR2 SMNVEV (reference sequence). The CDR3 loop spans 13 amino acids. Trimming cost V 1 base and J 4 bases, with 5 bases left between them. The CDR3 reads CASSLFWYNEQFF. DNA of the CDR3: TGTGCCAGCAGTTTATTTTGGTACAATGAGCAGTTCTTC.

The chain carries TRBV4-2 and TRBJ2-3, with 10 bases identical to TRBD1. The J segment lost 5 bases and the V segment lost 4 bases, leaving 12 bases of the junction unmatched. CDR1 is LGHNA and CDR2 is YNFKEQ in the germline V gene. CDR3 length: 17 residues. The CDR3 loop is CASSLPSRDRGVDTQYF. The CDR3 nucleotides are TGTGCCAGCAGCCTACCTTCTCGGGACAGGGGAGTAGATACGCAGTATTTT.